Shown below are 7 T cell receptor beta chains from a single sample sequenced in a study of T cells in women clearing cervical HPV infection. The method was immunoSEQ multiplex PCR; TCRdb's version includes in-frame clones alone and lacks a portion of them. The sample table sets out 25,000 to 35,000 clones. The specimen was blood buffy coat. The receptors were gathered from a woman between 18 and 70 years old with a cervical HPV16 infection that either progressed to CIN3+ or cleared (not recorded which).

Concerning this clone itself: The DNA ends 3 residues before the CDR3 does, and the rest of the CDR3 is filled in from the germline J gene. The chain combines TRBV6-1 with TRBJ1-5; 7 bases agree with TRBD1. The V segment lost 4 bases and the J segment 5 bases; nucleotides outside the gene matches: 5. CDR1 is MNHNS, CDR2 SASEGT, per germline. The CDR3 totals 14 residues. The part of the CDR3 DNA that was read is TGTGCCAGCAGTGCCCGAACAGGGGATCAGCCC. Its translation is CASSARTGDQP. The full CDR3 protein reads CASSARTGDQPQHF.

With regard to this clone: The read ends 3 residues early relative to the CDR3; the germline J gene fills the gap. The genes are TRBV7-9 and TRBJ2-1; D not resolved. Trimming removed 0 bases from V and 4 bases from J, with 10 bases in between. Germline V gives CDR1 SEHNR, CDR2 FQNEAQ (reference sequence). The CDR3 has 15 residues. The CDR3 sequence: CASSLARNQYNEQFF. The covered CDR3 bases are TGTGCCAGCAGCTTAGCGCGAAACCAATACAATGAG.

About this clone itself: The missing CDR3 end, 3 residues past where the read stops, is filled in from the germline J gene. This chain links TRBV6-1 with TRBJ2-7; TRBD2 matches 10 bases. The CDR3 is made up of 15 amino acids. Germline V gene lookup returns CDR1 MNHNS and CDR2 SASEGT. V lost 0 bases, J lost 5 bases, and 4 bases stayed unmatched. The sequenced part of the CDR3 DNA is TGTGCCAGCAGTGAAGCGGCTAGCGGGAGTAACGAG. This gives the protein CASSEAASGSNE. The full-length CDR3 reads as CASSEAASGSNEQYF.

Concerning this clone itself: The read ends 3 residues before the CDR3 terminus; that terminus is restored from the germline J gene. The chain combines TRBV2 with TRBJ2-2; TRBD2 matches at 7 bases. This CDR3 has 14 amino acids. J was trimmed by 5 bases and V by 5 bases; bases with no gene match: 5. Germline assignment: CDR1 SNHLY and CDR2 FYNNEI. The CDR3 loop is CASSLAGSTGELFF. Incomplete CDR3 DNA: TGTGCCAGCAGTTTAGCGGGCTCTACCGGGGAG.

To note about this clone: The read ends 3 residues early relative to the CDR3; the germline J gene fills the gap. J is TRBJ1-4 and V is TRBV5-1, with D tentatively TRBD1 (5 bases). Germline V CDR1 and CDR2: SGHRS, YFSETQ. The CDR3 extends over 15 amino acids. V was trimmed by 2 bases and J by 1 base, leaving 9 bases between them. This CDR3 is CASSLRGGTNEKLFF. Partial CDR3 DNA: TGCGCCAGCAGCTTACGGGGGGGAACTAATGAAAAA. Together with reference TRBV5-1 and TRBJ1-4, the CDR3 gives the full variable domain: KAGVTQTPRYLIKTRGQQVTLSCSPISGHRSVSWYQQTPGQGLQFLFEYFSETQRNKGNFPGRFSGRQFSNSRSEMNVSTLELGDSALYLCASSLRGGTNEKLFFGSGTQLSVL.

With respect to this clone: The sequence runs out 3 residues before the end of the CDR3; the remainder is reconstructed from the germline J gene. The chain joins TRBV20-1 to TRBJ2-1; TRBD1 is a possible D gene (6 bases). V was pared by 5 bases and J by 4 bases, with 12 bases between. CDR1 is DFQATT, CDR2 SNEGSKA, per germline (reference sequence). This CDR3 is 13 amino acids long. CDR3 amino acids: CSAAGTQYNEQFF. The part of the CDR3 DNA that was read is TGCAGTGCTGCCGGGACACAATACAATGAG.

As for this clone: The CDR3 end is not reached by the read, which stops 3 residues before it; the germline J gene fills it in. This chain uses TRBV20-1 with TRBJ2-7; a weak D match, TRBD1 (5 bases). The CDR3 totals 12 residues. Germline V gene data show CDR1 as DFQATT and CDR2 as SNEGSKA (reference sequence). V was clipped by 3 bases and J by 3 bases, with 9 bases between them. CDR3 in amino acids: CSARADSYEQYF. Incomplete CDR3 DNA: TGCAGTGCTAGGGCAGACAGCTACGAG.